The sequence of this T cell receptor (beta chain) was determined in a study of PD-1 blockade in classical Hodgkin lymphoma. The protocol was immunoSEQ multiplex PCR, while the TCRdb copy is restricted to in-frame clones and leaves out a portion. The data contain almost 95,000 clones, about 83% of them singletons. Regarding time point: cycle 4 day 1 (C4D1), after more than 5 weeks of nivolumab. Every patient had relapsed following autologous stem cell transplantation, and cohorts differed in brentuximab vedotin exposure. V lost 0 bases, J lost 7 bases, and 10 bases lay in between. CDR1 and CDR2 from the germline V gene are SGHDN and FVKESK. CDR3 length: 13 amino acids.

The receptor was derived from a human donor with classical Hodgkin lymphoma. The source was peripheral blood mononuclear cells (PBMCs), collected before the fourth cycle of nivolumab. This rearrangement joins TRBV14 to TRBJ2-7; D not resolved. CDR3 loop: CASSQDFYREQYF. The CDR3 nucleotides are TGTGCCAGCAGCCAAGATTTTTACCGGGAGCAGTACTTC.